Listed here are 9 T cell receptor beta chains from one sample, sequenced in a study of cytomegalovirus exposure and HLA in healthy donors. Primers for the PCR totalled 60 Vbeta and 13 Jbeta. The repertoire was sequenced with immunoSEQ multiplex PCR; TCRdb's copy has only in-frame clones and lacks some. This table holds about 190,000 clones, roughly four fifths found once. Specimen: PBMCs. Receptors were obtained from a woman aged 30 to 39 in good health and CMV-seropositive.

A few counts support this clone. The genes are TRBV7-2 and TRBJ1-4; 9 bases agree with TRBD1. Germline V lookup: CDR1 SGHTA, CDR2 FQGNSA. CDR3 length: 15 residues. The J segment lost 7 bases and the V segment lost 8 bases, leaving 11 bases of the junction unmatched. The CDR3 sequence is CASATGGASIEKLFF. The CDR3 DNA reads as TGTGCCAGCGCTACAGGGGGCGCGAGTATTGAAAAACTGTTTTTT.

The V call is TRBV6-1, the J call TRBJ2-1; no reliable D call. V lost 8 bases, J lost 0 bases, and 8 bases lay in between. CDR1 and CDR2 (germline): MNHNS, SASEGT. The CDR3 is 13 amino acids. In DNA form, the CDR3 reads TGTGCCAGCCTCCGGAGCTCCTACAATGAGCAGTTCTTC. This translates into CASLRSSYNEQFF.

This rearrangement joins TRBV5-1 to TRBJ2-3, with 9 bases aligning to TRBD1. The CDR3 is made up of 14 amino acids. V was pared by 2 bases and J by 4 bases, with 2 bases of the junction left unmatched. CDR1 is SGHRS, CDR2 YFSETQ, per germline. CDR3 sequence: CASSFGDRADTQYF. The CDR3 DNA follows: TGCGCCAGCAGCTTCGGGGACAGGGCAGATACGCAGTATTTT.

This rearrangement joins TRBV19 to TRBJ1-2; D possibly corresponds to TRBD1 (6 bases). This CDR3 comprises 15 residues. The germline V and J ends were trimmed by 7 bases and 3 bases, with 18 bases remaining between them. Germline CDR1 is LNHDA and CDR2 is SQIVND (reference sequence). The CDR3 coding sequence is TGTGCCAGTACCTCGATTGGACAGTCCGACTATGGCTACACCTTC. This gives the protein CASTSIGQSDYGYTF. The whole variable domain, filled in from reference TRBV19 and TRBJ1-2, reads DGGITQSPKYLFRKEGQNVTLSCEQNLNHDAMYWYRQDPGQGLRLIYYSQIVNDFQKGDIAEGYSVSREKKESFPLTVTSAQKNPTAFYLCASTSIGQSDYGYTFGSGTRLTVV.

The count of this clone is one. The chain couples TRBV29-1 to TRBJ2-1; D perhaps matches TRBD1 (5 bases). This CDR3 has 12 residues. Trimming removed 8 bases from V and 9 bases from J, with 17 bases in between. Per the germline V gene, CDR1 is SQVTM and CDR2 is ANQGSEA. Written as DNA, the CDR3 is TGCAGCCCGATCGACAGCCACGGTGAGCAGTTCTTC. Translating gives CSPIDSHGEQFF.

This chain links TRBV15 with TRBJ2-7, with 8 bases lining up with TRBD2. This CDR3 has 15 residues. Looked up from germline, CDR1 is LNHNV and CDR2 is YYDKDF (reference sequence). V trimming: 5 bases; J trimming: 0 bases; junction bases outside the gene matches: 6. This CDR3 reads CATSLRGGPSYEQYF. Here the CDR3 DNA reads TGTGCCACCAGCCTTCGGGGGGGGCCCTCCTACGAGCAGTACTTC.

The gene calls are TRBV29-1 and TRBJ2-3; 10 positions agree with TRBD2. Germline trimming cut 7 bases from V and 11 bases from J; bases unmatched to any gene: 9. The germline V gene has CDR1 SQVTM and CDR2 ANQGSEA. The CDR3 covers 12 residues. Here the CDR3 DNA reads TGCAGCGCTTTCCTAGCGGGAGTGGTGCAGTATTTT. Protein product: CSAFLAGVVQYF.

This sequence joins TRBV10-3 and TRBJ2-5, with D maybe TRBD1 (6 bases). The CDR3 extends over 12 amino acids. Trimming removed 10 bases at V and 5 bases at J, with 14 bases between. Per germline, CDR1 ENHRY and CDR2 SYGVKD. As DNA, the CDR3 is TGTGCCACCATGGGGGCCGGGGAGACCCAGTACTTC. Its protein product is CATMGAGETQYF.

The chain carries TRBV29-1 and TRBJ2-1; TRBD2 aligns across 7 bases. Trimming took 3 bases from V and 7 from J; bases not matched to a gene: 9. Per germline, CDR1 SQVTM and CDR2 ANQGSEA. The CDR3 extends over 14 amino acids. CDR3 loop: CSVEGRGLPNEQFF. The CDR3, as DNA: TGCAGCGTTGAGGGTAGGGGACTACCGAATGAGCAGTTCTTC.